Here is one T cell receptor beta chain with its context. What antigen it recognizes has not been identified. Base-call qualities are not available, and no considerably larger clone is one nucleotide away. The sample's time point label, in plain terms: baseline before oral tofacitinib. Lesional scalp punch biopsies and peripheral blood were collected from alopecia areata patients. PBMCs were separated by density centrifugation and stained for CD3, CD4 and CD8, after which CD4+ and CD8+ T cells were sorted on a FACSAria. This record comes from a study of CD8+ T cells in alopecia areata (dated by TCRdb to the late 2010s). About the investigation overall: The treated patients, all with moderate-to-severe alopecia areata, were enrolled in an open-label pilot trial of oral tofacitinib given at 5 to 10 mg twice daily. In humans, TCRbeta sequencing was performed on scalp tissue and on sorted CD4+ and CD8+ peripheral blood T cells from healthy controls and from patients with patchy or totalis/universalis alopecia areata. Amplification of TCRbeta CDR3 regions was done by immunoSEQ multiplex PCR using 35 Vbeta forward primers and 13 Jbeta reverse primers. Clonality in the scalp was compared among normal scalp (n=4), patchy alopecia areata scalp (n=8), and alopecia totalis/universalis scalp (n=8). Biopsies were taken from tofacitinib-treated patients at baseline and at 4 and 24 weeks of treatment, and a later scalp biopsy was taken in several of the tofacitinib-treated patients. Patients stayed on tofacitinib for 6 to 18 months and then had 6 months of follow-up off drug so that delayed response and recurrence could be assessed. In both human patients and the C3H/HeJ mouse model, the study applied high-throughput TCRbeta sequencing to look at T cell clonal expansion in alopecia areata. RNA was extracted with the PAXgene miRNA kit for fixed scalp, the miRNeasy kit for PBMCs, and the RNeasy kit for mouse skin.

CDR3 length: 15 amino acids, cysteine to phenylalanine. The retained sequence is limited to the CDR3, 45 bases, with the frame set at the first base. V and J are truncated by 6 bases and 11 bases respectively, leaving an intervening sequence of 25 bases. For CDR1 and CDR2, the germline V gene lists MNHNS and SASEGT. The protocol used for the library was the immunoSEQ multiplex PCR assay. To provide template for TCR sequencing, every sample had RNA extracted and reverse transcribed into cDNA. SuperScript III was used to make first-strand cDNA, primed with a 2:1 mix of oligo-dT and random hexamers. A synthetic immune receptor repertoire was used to gauge amplification bias, and whatever bias remained was removed computationally. Turning to the authors' computational methods: Raw reads were preprocessed to remove errors, and CDR3 was defined according to IMGT conventions as the region from the conserved cysteine to phenylalanine. Clonality was calculated as 1 minus Shannon entropy normalized by log2 of the number of productive unique TCRs. Whether each scalp clone was CD4 or CD8 was inferred by checking scalp TCRbeta sequences against the CD4 and CD8 repertoires from sorted blood. In TCRdb, the immuneACCESS table is reduced to in-frame sequences with V and J assigned. These tables do not hold every clone; where another copy was compared, an unresolved V gene accounts for under half, and the others remain unexplained. The V and J calls and clone size are taken from that table; D and trimming were inferred from the DNA. Recorded for this sample are 110,000 to 150,000 clones; roughly 62% of them occurred a single time. The ten top clones hold around 6% of the sample.

What the work shows at the level of the full study, not this receptor alone: Unlike mouse skin, which is dominated by gammadelta T cells, normal human skin has resident alphabeta T cells that are also sequenced, and this complicates analysis of the scalp TCR repertoire. Higher clonality and more expanded CD8+ clones were observed in lesional scalp than in normal scalp, particularly in alopecia totalis/universalis, a finding suggestive of antigenic drive. Shared TCR sequences between patients were less evident than in mice, which may be partly attributable to HLA diversity in the patient population.

The chain is made from TRBV6-1 and TRBJ1-2; the D gene is possibly TRBD1, with 5 bases matching. This TCR came from a human donor with alopecia areata. This sample comprised CD4+ T cells sorted from blood, obtained at week 0. The nucleotide sequence is given as TGTGCCAGCAGCGAAACACCGGGACCAGGGATGGGGTACACCTTC. Its protein product is CASSETPGPGMGYTF.